A selection of T cell receptor beta chains follows, all from one sample in a study of cytomegalovirus exposure and HLA in healthy donors. Sequencing was performed with immunoSEQ multiplex PCR; in TCRdb, only in-frame clones are kept and a portion is missing. Here the sample spans about 150,000 clones, just under 80% being singletons. Sequencing input: PBMCs. The receptors come from a male donor in good health and CMV-seronegative. Each CDR3 is given without its conserved first and last residue. A D gene is named only where the DNA matches it firmly.

v_call: TRBV18; j_call: TRBJ2-7; d_call: TRBD1; cdr3_aa: ASSGTGGTYEQY
v_call: TRBV19; j_call: TRBJ2-6; d_call: -; cdr3_aa: ASSVDSGANVLT
v_call: TRBV12-5; j_call: TRBJ2-3; d_call: -; cdr3_aa: ASGLGASEGDTQY
v_call: TRBV7-9; j_call: TRBJ1-4; d_call: TRBD1; cdr3_aa: SSSLARGSAYEKLF
v_call: TRBV19; j_call: TRBJ1-6; d_call: -; cdr3_aa: ASQYGGGWDNSPLH
v_call: TRBV7-2; j_call: TRBJ1-5; d_call: -; cdr3_aa: ASSLNGQPQH
v_call: TRBV28; j_call: TRBJ1-1; d_call: -; cdr3_aa: ASSLGLYRNTEAF
v_call: TRBV6-5; j_call: TRBJ1-2; d_call: -; cdr3_aa: ASSRGQTYGYT
v_call: TRBV7-2; j_call: TRBJ2-2; d_call: -; cdr3_aa: ASSFVTRGVGELF
v_call: TRBV27; j_call: TRBJ2-2; d_call: -; cdr3_aa: ASSLYGGELF
v_call: TRBV7-9; j_call: TRBJ2-7; d_call: TRBD1; cdr3_aa: ASSLFPRDRVSYEQY
v_call: TRBV29-1; j_call: TRBJ1-2; d_call: TRBD1; cdr3_aa: SVEDQTGASYGYT
v_call: TRBV7-9; j_call: TRBJ1-1; d_call: -; cdr3_aa: SSSLFEEGEAF
v_call: TRBV15; j_call: TRBJ1-5; d_call: -; cdr3_aa: ATSRDLGRVSNQPQH
v_call: TRBV11-3; j_call: TRBJ1-1; d_call: TRBD1; cdr3_aa: ASSFGLGQGADTEAF
v_call: TRBV11-2; j_call: TRBJ2-7; d_call: -; cdr3_aa: ASSLGTDFSYEQY
v_call: TRBV30; j_call: TRBJ1-4; d_call: -; cdr3_aa: AWSVLGQGSEKLF
v_call: TRBV27; j_call: TRBJ2-1; d_call: TRBD1; cdr3_aa: ASSPGTGPYNEQF
v_call: TRBV6-5; j_call: TRBJ1-2; d_call: TRBD1; cdr3_aa: ASSYLRTGGGYGYT
v_call: TRBV5-4; j_call: TRBJ1-1; d_call: TRBD1; cdr3_aa: ASSYQQGATEAF
v_call: TRBV6-5; j_call: TRBJ1-2; d_call: -; cdr3_aa: ASHYPGGYT
v_call: TRBV18; j_call: TRBJ1-3; d_call: -; cdr3_aa: ASSEDLPSSGNTIY
v_call: TRBV11-2; j_call: TRBJ1-1; d_call: -; cdr3_aa: ASSPVRTEAF
v_call: TRBV6-6; j_call: TRBJ1-1; d_call: TRBD1; cdr3_aa: ASAYQGDAF
v_call: TRBV4-2; j_call: TRBJ2-1; d_call: TRBD2; cdr3_aa: ASSQDMAGGTNEQF
v_call: TRBV5-4; j_call: TRBJ2-4; d_call: TRBD1; cdr3_aa: ASSPGQTAKNIQY